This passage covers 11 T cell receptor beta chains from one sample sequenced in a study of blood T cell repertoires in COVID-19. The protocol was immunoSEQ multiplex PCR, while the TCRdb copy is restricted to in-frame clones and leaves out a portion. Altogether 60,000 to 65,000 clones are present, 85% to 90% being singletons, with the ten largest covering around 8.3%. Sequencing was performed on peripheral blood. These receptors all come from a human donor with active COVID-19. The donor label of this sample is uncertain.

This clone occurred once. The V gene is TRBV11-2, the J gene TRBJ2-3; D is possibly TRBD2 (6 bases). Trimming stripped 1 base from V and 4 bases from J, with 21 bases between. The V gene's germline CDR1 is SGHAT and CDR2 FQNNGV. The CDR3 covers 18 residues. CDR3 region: CASSLAPPVGSFSDTQYF. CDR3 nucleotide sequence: TGTGCCAGCAGCTTAGCCCCTCCTGTCGGGAGTTTCTCAGATACGCAGTATTTT. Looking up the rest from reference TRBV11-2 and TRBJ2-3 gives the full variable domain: EAGVAQSPRYKIIEKRQSVAFWCNPISGHATLYWYQQILGQGPKLLIQFQNNGVVDDSQLPKDRFSAERLKGVDSTLKIQPAKLEDSAVYLCASSLAPPVGSFSDTQYFGPGTRLTVL.

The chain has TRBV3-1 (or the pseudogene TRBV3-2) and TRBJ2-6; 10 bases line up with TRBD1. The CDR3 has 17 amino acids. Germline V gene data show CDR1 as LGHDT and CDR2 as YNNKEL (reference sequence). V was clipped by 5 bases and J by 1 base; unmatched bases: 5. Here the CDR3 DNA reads TGTGCCAGCAGCAAGACAGGGGGCAGGTCTGGGGCCAACGTCCTGACTTTC. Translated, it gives CASSKTGGRSGANVLTF.

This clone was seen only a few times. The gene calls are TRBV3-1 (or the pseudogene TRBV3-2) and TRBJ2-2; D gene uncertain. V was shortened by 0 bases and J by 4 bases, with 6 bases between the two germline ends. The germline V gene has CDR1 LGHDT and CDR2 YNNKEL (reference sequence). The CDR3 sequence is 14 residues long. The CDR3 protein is CASSQERSTGELFF. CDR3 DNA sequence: TGTGCCAGCAGCCAAGAACGGAGCACCGGGGAGCTGTTTTTT.

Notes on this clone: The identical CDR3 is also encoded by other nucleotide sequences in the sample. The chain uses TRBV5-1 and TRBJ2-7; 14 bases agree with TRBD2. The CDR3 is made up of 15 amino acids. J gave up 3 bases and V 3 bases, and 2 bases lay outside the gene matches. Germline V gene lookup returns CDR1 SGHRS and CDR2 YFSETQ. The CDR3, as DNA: TGCGCCAGCAGCTCGGGACTAGCGGGGGTCTACGAGCAGTACTTC. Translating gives CASSSGLAGVYEQYF.

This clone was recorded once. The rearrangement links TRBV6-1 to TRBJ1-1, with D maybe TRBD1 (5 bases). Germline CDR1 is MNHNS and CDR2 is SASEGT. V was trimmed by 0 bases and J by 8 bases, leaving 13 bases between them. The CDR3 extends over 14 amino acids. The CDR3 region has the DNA TGTGCCAGCAGTGAAGCTTGGGGCCAGAGGGAAGCTTTCTTT. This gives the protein CASSEAWGQREAFF.

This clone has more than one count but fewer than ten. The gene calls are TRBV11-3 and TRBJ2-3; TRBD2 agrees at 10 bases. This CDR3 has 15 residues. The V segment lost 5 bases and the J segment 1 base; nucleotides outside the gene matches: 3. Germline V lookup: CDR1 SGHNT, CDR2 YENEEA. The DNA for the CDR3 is TGTGCCAGCAGCCCTAGCGGGGGCGGCACAGATACGCAGTATTTT. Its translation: CASSPSGGGTDTQYF.

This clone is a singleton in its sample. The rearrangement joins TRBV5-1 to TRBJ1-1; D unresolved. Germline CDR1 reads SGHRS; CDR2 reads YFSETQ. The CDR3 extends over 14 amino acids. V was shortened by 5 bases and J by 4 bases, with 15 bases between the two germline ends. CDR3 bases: TGCGCCAGCAGGTACAGAGGGATGTCCACTGAAGCTTTCTTT. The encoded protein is CASRYRGMSTEAFF.

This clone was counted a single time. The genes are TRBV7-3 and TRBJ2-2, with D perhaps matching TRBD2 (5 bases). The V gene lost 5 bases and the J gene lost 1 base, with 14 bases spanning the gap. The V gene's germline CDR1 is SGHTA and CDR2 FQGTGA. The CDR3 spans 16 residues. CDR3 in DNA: TGTGCCAGCAGCGAGGTGTTACGGGGGAACACCGGGGAGCTGTTTTTT. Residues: CASSEVLRGNTGELFF. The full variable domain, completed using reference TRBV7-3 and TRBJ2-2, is GAGVSQTPSNKVTEKGKYVELRCDPISGHTALYWYRQSLGQGPEFLIYFQGTGAADDSGLPNDRFFAVRPEGSVSTLKIQRTERGDSAVYLCASSEVLRGNTGELFFGEGSRLTVL.

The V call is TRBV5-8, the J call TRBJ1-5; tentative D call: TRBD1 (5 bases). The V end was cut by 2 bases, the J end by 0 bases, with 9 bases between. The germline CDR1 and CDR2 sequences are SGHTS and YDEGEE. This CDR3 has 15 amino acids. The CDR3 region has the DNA TGTGCCAGCAGCTTCCAGGGTTTTAGCAATCAGCCCCAGCATTTT. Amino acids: CASSFQGFSNQPQHF.

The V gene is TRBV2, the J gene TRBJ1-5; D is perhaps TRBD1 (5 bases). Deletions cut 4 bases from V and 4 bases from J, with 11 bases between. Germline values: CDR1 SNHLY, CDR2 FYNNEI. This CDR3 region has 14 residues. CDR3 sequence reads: CASSGAGNNQPQHF. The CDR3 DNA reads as TGTGCCAGCAGTGGCGCAGGGAATAATCAGCCCCAGCATTTT.

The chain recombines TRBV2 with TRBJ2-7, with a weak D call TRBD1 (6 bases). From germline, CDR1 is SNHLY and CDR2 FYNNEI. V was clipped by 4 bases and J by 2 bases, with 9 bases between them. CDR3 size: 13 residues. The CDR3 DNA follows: TGTGCCAGCAGTGGACAGGATACCTACGAGCAGTACTTC. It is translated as CASSGQDTYEQYF.